This TCR beta chain was sequenced for a study of blood T cell repertoires in COVID-19. About the study: Sources were T cells, B-cell-depleted T cells, or PBMCs; the material itself was cDNA or gDNA.

Participants had their cohort set by participant-reported clinical history. Before being deemed recovered, Cohort 3 donors had two negative PCRs, clearance, or symptom resolution. Original methodology: Amplified reference gene primers provided the basis for estimating nucleated cell counts. Profiled with immunoSEQ multiplex PCR; TCRdb holds only in-frame clones, not every one. V, J and clone size are taken as reported in that table, and D and trimming were inferred from the DNA itself. Altogether around 310,000 clones are present, under 90% being singletons, with the ten largest covering around 9%. The CDR3 length is 17 residues. Trimming removed 3 bases from V and 2 bases from J; junction bases left unmatched: 9. The germline CDR1 and CDR2 sequences are KGHSH and LQKENI. Only one count was recorded for this clone.

This sequence was found in a woman aged 25 to 39 who had recovered from COVID-19. Sequencing was done on a sample of PBMCs or T cells enriched from blood (not recorded which). J is TRBJ2-1 and V is TRBV18; TRBD2 aligns across 8 bases. The CDR3 coding sequence is TGTGCCAGCTCACCTTTTTCACGGGAGGGCCCCTACAATGAGCAGTTCTTC. As protein: CASSPFSREGPYNEQFF.